The 14 T cell receptor beta chains below come from one sample, sequenced in a study of neurological immune-mediated disorders. TCRdb re-derived calls from the 5' RACE reads in MiXCR, one entry per CDR3 protein. The sample has roughly 61,000 distinct CDR3 sequences, about 10% seen once. Stated time point: longitudinal time-point 1 (baseline). Material: PBMCs. Receptors originate from a male donor with HTLV-1-associated myelopathy (HAM/TSP).

This clonotype was counted a few times. Written as DNA, the CDR3 is TGTGCCAGTGCGACTAGCGGGACGGGACCTAGCACAGATACGCAGTATTTT. Protein sequence: CASATSGTGPSTDTQYF. This chain connects TRBV19 to TRBJ2-3; 11 nucleotides align to TRBD2. The CDR3 loop spans 17 amino acids. Germline V gene lookup returns CDR1 LNHDA and CDR2 SQIVND (reference sequence). V shed 8 bases and J 0 bases; nucleotides not matched to a gene: 10.

In its sample, this clonotype was seen many times. The chain uses TRBV7-3 and TRBJ2-3, with 7 bases that match TRBD1. With V trimmed by 0 bases and J by 9 bases, 0 bases remained unmatched. Germline V gene lookup returns CDR1 SGHTA and CDR2 FQGTGA. The CDR3 loop spans 12 amino acids. The CDR3 region is CASSLTGGTQYF. The CDR3 DNA reads TGTGCCAGCAGCTTAACAGGGGGCACGCAGTATTTT. The full variable domain, with the rest looked up from reference TRBV7-3 and TRBJ2-3, is GAGVSQTPSNKVTEKGKYVELRCDPISGHTALYWYRQSLGQGPEFLIYFQGTGAADDSGLPNDRFFAVRPEGSVSTLKIQRTERGDSAVYLCASSLTGGTQYFGPGTRLTVL.

This clonotype was counted many times. The chain has TRBV12-3 or TRBV12-4 and TRBJ2-5; D could derive from TRBD1 or TRBD2 (5 bases each). V lost 6 bases to trimming and J lost 2 bases, with 13 bases between them. The CDR3 covers 14 residues. The CDR3: CASRWGPLQETQYF. The CDR3 coding sequence is TGTGCCAGCAGGTGGGGACCGTTACAAGAGACCCAGTACTTC.

This clonotype came up many times. This rearrangement joins TRBV6-4 to TRBJ2-3, with 10 positions matching TRBD1. The CDR3 loop spans 15 amino acids. Germline trimming cut 6 bases from V and 3 bases from J; bases unmatched to any gene: 6. Germline loops: CDR1 MRHNA, CDR2 SNTAGT. The CDR3 sequence is CASSVGQGETDTQYF. CDR3 sequence (DNA): TGTGCCAGCAGCGTCGGACAGGGGGAAACAGATACGCAGTATTTT.

This clonotype was picked up many times. This chain links TRBV5-1 with TRBJ1-1; D is perhaps TRBD1 (5 bases). Germline V gene data show CDR1 as SGHRS and CDR2 as YFSETQ. V was pared by 1 base and J by 1 base, with 8 bases between. CDR3 size: 14 residues. Here the CDR3 reads CASSLIGENTEAFF. In nucleotides, the CDR3 is TGCGCCAGCAGCTTGATAGGGGAGAACACTGAAGCTTTCTTT.

This clonotype was recorded many times. The chain is built from TRBV6-5 and TRBJ2-1; D is possibly TRBD1 (7 bases). V lost 6 bases, J lost 0 bases, and 15 bases lay in between. The CDR3 totals 16 residues. Germline values: CDR1 MNHEY, CDR2 SVGAGI. Written as DNA, the CDR3 is TGTGCCAGCAGACCCTACAGGGGAGGCTCCTACAATGAGCAGTTCTTC. Amino acid sequence: CASRPYRGGSYNEQFF.

As regards this clonotype: A much larger clone differs from this one at a single base, so this may be a read error. The chain carries TRBV19 and TRBJ2-5; the D gene is possibly TRBD2 (7 bases). The V end was cut by 3 bases, the J end by 7 bases, with 15 bases between. Germline values: CDR1 LNHDA, CDR2 SQIVND (reference sequence). The CDR3 loop spans 14 amino acids. The CDR3 spells CASSIRGAGGTQYF. The DNA for the CDR3 is TGTGCCAGTAGTATCCGGGGGGCTGGAGGGACCCAGTACTTC.

This clonotype occurred many times. This sequence joins TRBV14 and TRBJ1-4; 8 bases map to TRBD1. CDR1 and CDR2 (germline): SGHDN, FVKESK. The CDR3 contains 15 residues. The junction had 12 bases not matched to a gene; V was cut back by 4 bases and J by 11 bases. The CDR3 nucleotides are TGTGCCAGCAGCCCTCTTGGACAGGGTTGGGGGAAACTGTTTTTT. The encoded protein is CASSPLGQGWGKLFF.

This clonotype was observed many times. This sequence joins TRBV7-2 and TRBJ1-5; tentatively, D is TRBD1 (5 bases). Germline V lookup: CDR1 SGHTA, CDR2 FQGNSA. The CDR3 extends over 15 amino acids. The V gene lost 5 bases and the J gene lost 4 bases, with 15 bases spanning the gap. For the CDR3, the DNA is TGTGCCAGCAGCCCCGACAGCGGATTAAATCAGCCCCAGCATTTT. Amino acid sequence: CASSPDSGLNQPQHF.

This chain connects TRBV11-2 to TRBJ2-2, with TRBD1 matching over 10 bases. The CDR3 spans 16 residues. The V gene's germline CDR1 is SGHAT and CDR2 FQNNGV. The junction had 6 bases not matched to a gene; V was cut back by 2 bases and J by 6 bases. CDR3 loop: CASSLMRTGGAGELFF. CDR3 coding DNA: TGTGCCAGCAGCTTAATGAGGACAGGGGGAGCCGGGGAGCTGTTTTTT. The full variable domain, completed using reference TRBV11-2 and TRBJ2-2, is EAGVAQSPRYKIIEKRQSVAFWCNPISGHATLYWYQQILGQGPKLLIQFQNNGVVDDSQLPKDRFSAERLKGVDSTLKIQPAKLEDSAVYLCASSLMRTGGAGELFFGEGSRLTVL.

This clonotype was observed many times. V usage is TRBV25-1 and J usage is TRBJ2-5; D unclear. This CDR3 contains 15 residues. The germline V and J ends were trimmed by 1 base and 0 bases, with 9 bases remaining between them. The germline V gene has CDR1 MGHDK and CDR2 SYGVNS. The CDR3 spells CASSESADNQETQYF. The DNA of the CDR3 is TGTGCCAGCAGTGAATCTGCGGATAACCAAGAGACCCAGTACTTC.

This clonotype appeared many times. The J gene is TRBJ1-1, the V gene TRBV7-3; the D is unclear. Trimming shortened V by 6 bases and J by 3 bases, and 11 bases separated the two germline ends. The CDR3 is 13 amino acids. Germline loops: CDR1 SGHTA, CDR2 FQGTGA. CDR3 sequence reads: CASRSGGHTEAFF. The CDR3 region has the DNA TGTGCCAGCAGGTCGGGCGGTCACACTGAAGCTTTCTTT.

The V and J genes are TRBV20-1 and TRBJ1-6; 7 bases fit TRBD1. Germline lookup yields CDR1 DFQATT and CDR2 SNEGSKA (reference sequence). V shed 6 bases and J 0 bases; nucleotides not matched to a gene: 5. The CDR3 is made up of 15 amino acids. For the CDR3, the DNA is TGCAGTGCCAAGGACAGGAGCTCCTATAATTCACCCCTCCACTTT. It is translated as CSAKDRSSYNSPLHF.

The sample holds many counts of this clonotype. This chain connects TRBV20-1 to TRBJ2-7; tentative D call: TRBD1 (5 bases). From germline, CDR1 is DFQATT and CDR2 SNEGSKA (reference sequence). V was clipped by 0 bases and J by 3 bases, with 6 bases between them. This CDR3 has 12 residues. The CDR3 protein is CSAREQGYEQYF. The CDR3 DNA reads as TGCAGTGCTAGAGAGCAGGGCTACGAGCAGTACTTC.